A single sample gave rise to the 27 T cell receptor beta chains below, sequenced in a study of shared clonotypes between healthy human individuals (dated by TCRdb to 2018 to 2020). The protocol used for the library was the immunoSEQ multiplex PCR assay. In TCRdb, the immuneACCESS table is reduced to in-frame sequences with V and J assigned. These tables do not hold every clone; where another copy was compared, an unresolved V gene accounts for under half, and the others remain unexplained. The sample table contains some 2,000,000 clones; only one count was recorded for approximately 94% of them. Jointly, the top ten make up less than 0.15% of the sample. The specimen sequenced was naive CD4+ T cells sorted from blood. The sample's cell subset or site, from its label and the paper: CD45RA+ positively selected. These receptors all stem from a man between 18 and 35 years old in good health.

Turning to this clone: In the same sample, other DNA sequences code for this CDR3. The rearrangement uses TRBV7-9 and TRBJ1-5; D is unresolved. Trimming took 3 bases from V and 0 from J, leaving 6 bases between them. The germline V gene has CDR1 SEHNR and CDR2 FQNEAQ (reference sequence). The CDR3 totals 14 residues. CDR3 in amino acids: CASSFEGSNQPQHF. DNA for the CDR3: TGTGCCAGCAGCTTCGAGGGTAGCAATCAGCCCCAGCATTTT. Full variable domain (remainder filled in from reference TRBV7-9 and TRBJ1-5): DTGVSQNPRHKITKRGQNVTFRCDPISEHNRLYWYRQTLGQGPEFLTYFQNEAQLEKSRLLSDRFSAERPKGSFSTLEIQRTEQGDSAMYLCASSFEGSNQPQHFGDGTRLSIL.

The J gene is TRBJ2-3, the V gene TRBV18; a possible D gene is TRBD1 (5 bases). V was clipped by 3 bases and J by 2 bases, with 15 bases between them. The CDR3 is 16 residues long. Germline CDR1 reads KGHSH; CDR2 reads LQKENI. CDR3 sequence (DNA): TGTGCCAGCTCACCCCTAGGGGCATCCGTCACAGATACGCAGTATTTT. Protein sequence: CASSPLGASVTDTQYF.

The rearrangement uses TRBV4-1 and TRBJ1-3, with D perhaps TRBD1 (5 bases). Trimming stripped 5 bases from V and 7 bases from J, with 18 bases between. CDR3 length: 15 residues. Germline V gene data show CDR1 as MGHRA and CDR2 as YSYEKL. As DNA, the CDR3 is TGCGCCAGCAGCTACCAAGGTTTGGGGGGGAACACCATATATTTT. Translating gives CASSYQGLGGNTIYF.

The V and J genes are TRBV20-1 and TRBJ2-3; unclear D gene. Trimming removed 2 bases at V and 6 bases at J, with 6 bases between. The CDR3 consists of 11 residues. CDR1 is DFQATT, CDR2 SNEGSKA, per germline (reference sequence). The CDR3 sequence: CSARYVDTQYF. CDR3 bases: TGCAGTGCTAGATACGTGGATACGCAGTATTTT.

For the CDR3, the DNA is TGCGCCAGCAGTGAAATCAGGGGGCTGGACGGGGAGCTGTTTTTT. Translating gives CASSEIRGLDGELFF. The chain joins TRBV10-1 to TRBJ2-2, with 8 bases lining up with TRBD1. The CDR3 totals 15 residues. The ends lost 3 bases at V and 7 bases at J; junction bases unmatched: 7. Per the germline V gene, CDR1 is WNHNN and CDR2 is SYGVQD (reference sequence).

Note on this clone: This sample also contains other DNA sequences that code for the same CDR3. The chain couples TRBV19 to TRBJ2-7; no firm D call. This CDR3 spans 14 amino acids. The V gene lost 1 base and the J gene lost 1 base, with 8 bases spanning the gap. The germline V gene encodes CDR1 LNHDA and CDR2 SQIVND (reference sequence). CDR3 loop: CASSIGTGSYEQYF. As DNA, the CDR3 is TGTGCCAGTAGTATAGGAACGGGTTCCTACGAGCAGTACTTC.

This clone was counted a few times. This chain links TRBV19 with TRBJ1-4; D unclear. In germline, CDR1 is LNHDA, CDR2 SQIVND (reference sequence). V was cut by 6 bases and J by 6 bases, with 17 bases left in between. This CDR3 comprises 15 residues. As DNA, the CDR3 is TGTGCCAGTAGGATGGGCGGATTTTGGGATGAAAAACTGTTTTTT. Residues: CASRMGGFWDEKLFF.

The chain recombines TRBV19 with TRBJ1-5, with D tentatively TRBD1 (5 bases). Germline V CDR1 and CDR2: LNHDA, SQIVND (reference sequence). V was pared by 5 bases and J by 6 bases, with 14 bases between. The CDR3 has 14 amino acids. CDR3 protein: CASSFDAGSQPQHF. DNA for the CDR3: TGTGCCAGTAGTTTCGACGCAGGGTCTCAGCCCCAGCATTTT.

The chain is built from TRBV18 and TRBJ2-7; D may be TRBD1 (5 bases). The ends were cut back, 1 base at V and 0 bases at J, with 13 bases in the middle. Germline V lookup: CDR1 KGHSH, CDR2 LQKENI. The CDR3 is 16 amino acids. The CDR3 DNA reads as TGTGCCAGCTCACCACAGGGGTCCCTTAGCTCCTACGAGCAGTACTTC. As protein: CASSPQGSLSSYEQYF.

For this clone: At the DNA level, this CDR3 is encoded by other sequences in the same sample as well. This CDR3 reads CASSHLGGNSPLHF. The CDR3 DNA follows: TGTGCCAGCAGCCATTTGGGCGGGAATTCACCCCTCCACTTT. This chain uses TRBV14 with TRBJ1-6; D not resolved. CDR1 is SGHDN, CDR2 FVKESK, per germline. The V end was cut by 3 bases, the J end by 7 bases, with 10 bases between. CDR3 size: 14 residues.

Notes on this clone: This sample includes further DNA sequences coding for the same CDR3. V gene TRBV11-2 combines with J gene TRBJ2-7; D gene ambiguous. The CDR3 is made up of 13 amino acids. Germline V gene sequence: CDR1 SGHAT, CDR2 FQNNGV. Trimming removed 1 base from V and 0 bases from J, with 4 bases in between. The CDR3 nucleotides are TGTGCCAGCAGCTTAGTATCCTCCTACGAGCAGTACTTC. Protein: CASSLVSSYEQYF.

This clone was detected a few times. This chain connects TRBV7-9 to TRBJ1-6, with 8 bases lining up with TRBD1. Trimming took 7 bases from V and 9 from J; bases not matched to a gene: 5. The germline V gene has CDR1 SEHNR and CDR2 FQNEAQ (reference sequence). The CDR3 has 13 residues. For the CDR3, the DNA is TGTGCCAGCACCGTCGGACAGGGTTCACCCCTCCACTTT. It translates to CASTVGQGSPLHF.

The V call is TRBV2, the J call TRBJ2-1; 9 bases map to TRBD2. Germline CDR1 SNHLY, CDR2 FYNNEI. The CDR3 extends over 15 amino acids. The ends lost 4 bases at V and 3 bases at J; junction bases unmatched: 4. CDR3 residues: CASSGPSGNYNEQFF. The CDR3 DNA is TGTGCCAGCAGTGGACCTAGCGGGAACTACAATGAGCAGTTCTTC.

This chain connects TRBV5-5 to TRBJ1-1, with D perhaps matching TRBD1 (5 bases). CDR1 and CDR2 from the germline V gene are SGHKS and YYEKEE (reference sequence). V lost 4 bases, J lost 0 bases, and 10 bases lay in between. The CDR3 sequence is 14 residues long. CDR3: CASSPRVVNTEAFF. For the CDR3, the DNA is TGTGCCAGCAGCCCCAGGGTTGTGAACACTGAAGCTTTCTTT.

The chain uses TRBV7-2 and TRBJ2-2; the D is unclear. The germline V gene has CDR1 SGHTA and CDR2 FQGNSA. This CDR3 is built from 13 residues. Trimming shortened V by 4 bases and J by 4 bases, and 7 bases separated the two germline ends. DNA of the CDR3: TGTGCCAGCAGCTCCCTATTCACCGGGGAGCTGTTTTTT. This codes for CASSSLFTGELFF.

The chain combines TRBV10-3 with TRBJ2-1, with a weak D call TRBD1 (7 bases). V was pared by 8 bases and J by 5 bases, with 16 bases between. The CDR3 runs to 14 residues. The germline CDR1 and CDR2 sequences are ENHRY and SYGVKD. CDR3 residues: CAISAGGTNNEQFF. DNA of the CDR3: TGTGCCATCTCGGCAGGGGGGACAAACAATGAGCAGTTCTTC.

The rearrangement uses TRBV2 and TRBJ2-3; unclear D gene. Trimming removed 4 bases from V and 3 bases from J, with 5 bases in between. The CDR3 runs to 12 residues. CDR1 and CDR2 from the germline V gene are SNHLY and FYNNEI. The CDR3 loop is CASSAQTDTQYF. CDR3 DNA: TGTGCCAGCAGTGCGCAGACAGATACGCAGTATTTT.

CDR3 DNA: TGTGCCAGCAGCTTGATGGCTGGAAACACCATATATTTT. It yields the protein CASSLMAGNTIYF. The chain carries TRBV5-4 and TRBJ1-3; D is unresolved. The CDR3 spans 13 residues. Per germline, CDR1 SGHNT and CDR2 YYREEE (reference sequence). V was shortened by 1 base and J by 2 bases, with 4 bases between the two germline ends.

The V and J genes are TRBV10-3 and TRBJ1-2; no clear D gene. This CDR3 spans 15 amino acids. The germline gives CDR1 ENHRY, CDR2 SYGVKD. The ends were cut back, 2 bases at V and 0 bases at J, with 10 bases in the middle. For the CDR3, the DNA is TGTGCCATCAGTGAGGAGGGTAGTCCTAACTATGGCTACACCTTC. This encodes CAISEEGSPNYGYTF.

The V and J genes are TRBV6-1 and TRBJ2-4; D is possibly TRBD2 (5 bases). From germline, CDR1 is MNHNS and CDR2 SASEGT. V was clipped by 5 bases and J by 9 bases, with 20 bases between them. CDR3 length: 15 residues. The CDR3 reads CASSNDPTGIRIQYF. The CDR3 DNA sequence: TGTGCCAGCAGTAATGACCCAACGGGGATACGCATTCAGTACTTC.

The chain combines TRBV13 with TRBJ2-3; 7 positions match TRBD2. Looked up from germline, CDR1 is PRHDT and CDR2 is FYEKMQ (reference sequence). This CDR3 spans 14 amino acids. V shed 4 bases, J shed 10 bases, and the junction held 11 bases outside the gene matches. The CDR3 loop is CASSYRTLADPQYF. The CDR3 DNA follows: TGTGCCAGCAGCTACCGGACCCTAGCGGACCCGCAGTATTTT.

The chain joins TRBV5-6 to TRBJ2-7; 14 bases map to TRBD2. The germline V gene has CDR1 SGHDT and CDR2 YYEEEE. With 6 bases clipped from V and 4 bases from J, the junction kept 9 bases outside the gene matches. This CDR3 has 16 residues. CDR3 nucleotides: TGTGCCAGCACCCCAAGGACTAGCGGGAGGATATACGAGCAGTACTTC. Its protein product is CASTPRTSGRIYEQYF.

V is TRBV29-1 and J is TRBJ1-3; D gene ambiguous. Trimming removed 4 bases from V and 0 bases from J, with 7 bases in between. Germline V gene data show CDR1 as SQVTM and CDR2 as ANQGSEA. The CDR3 sequence is 13 residues long. Written as DNA, the CDR3 is TGCAGCGTTGTGGCAGACTCTGGAAACACCATATATTTT. It specifies CSVVADSGNTIYF.

This chain connects TRBV6-1 to TRBJ1-5, with 8 bases that match TRBD1. The CDR3 spans 18 residues. V lost 1 base and J lost 0; bases outside the gene matches: 8. Per germline, CDR1 MNHNS and CDR2 SASEGT. The CDR3 coding sequence is TGTGCCAGCAGTGAAGGGACAGGGAAAGGGTATAGCAATCAGCCCCAGCATTTT. It is translated as CASSEGTGKGYSNQPQHF.

The chain combines TRBV18 with TRBJ2-3; no clear D gene. The CDR3 consists of 14 residues. Trimming took off 0 bases at V and 4 bases at J, with 8 bases between the two ends. Germline V gene sequence: CDR1 KGHSH, CDR2 LQKENI. The CDR3 DNA follows: TGTGCCAGCTCACCACCCGGTTTCCCAGATACGCAGTATTTT. Residues: CASSPPGFPDTQYF.

This chain uses TRBV7-9 with TRBJ1-2; D is unresolved. The germline CDR1 and CDR2 sequences are SEHNR and FQNEAQ (reference sequence). With 0 bases removed from V and 6 bases from J, the gap between germline ends came to 11 bases. The CDR3 has 14 amino acids. The DNA of the CDR3 is TGTGCCAGCAGCTTAGCGACCGCGGCTGATGGCTACACCTTC. Protein sequence: CASSLATAADGYTF.

The gene calls are TRBV19 and TRBJ2-5; D may be TRBD1 (6 bases). With 7 bases removed from V and 5 bases from J, the gap between germline ends came to 8 bases. The CDR3 is 11 residues long. Germline lookup yields CDR1 LNHDA and CDR2 SQIVND (reference sequence). CDR3 DNA sequence: TGTGCCAGTACCGACAGGGAGACCCAGTACTTC. Its protein is CASTDRETQYF.